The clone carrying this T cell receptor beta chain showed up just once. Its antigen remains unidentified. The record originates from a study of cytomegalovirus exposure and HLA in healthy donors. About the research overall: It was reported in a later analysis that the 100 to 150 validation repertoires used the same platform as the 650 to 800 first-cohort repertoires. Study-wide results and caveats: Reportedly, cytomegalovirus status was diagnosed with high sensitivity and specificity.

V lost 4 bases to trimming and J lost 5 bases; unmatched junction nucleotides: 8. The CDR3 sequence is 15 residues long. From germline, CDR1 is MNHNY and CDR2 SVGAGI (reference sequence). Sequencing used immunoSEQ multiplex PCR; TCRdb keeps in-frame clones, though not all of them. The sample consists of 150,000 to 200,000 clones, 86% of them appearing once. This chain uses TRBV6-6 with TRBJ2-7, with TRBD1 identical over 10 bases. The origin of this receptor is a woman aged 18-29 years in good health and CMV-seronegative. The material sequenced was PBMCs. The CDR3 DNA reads TGTGCCAGCAGTTTCGCCGCCGGGACAGGGGACGAGCAGTACTTC. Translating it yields CASSFAAGTGDEQYF.